The source of this T cell receptor (beta chain) is a study of blood T cell repertoires in COVID-19. Study-level information: Spain, Italy and the United States supplied samples that represented acute and convalescent COVID-19. PBMCs, B-cell-depleted T cells, or T cells provided the cDNA or gDNA that made up the material.

Data came from immunoSEQ multiplex PCR; TCRdb stores just in-frame clones and leaves some out. The table lists roughly 140,000 clones, about 79% of them singletons. Germline CDR1 and CDR2: SGDLS and YYNGEE. V was pared by 3 bases and J by 4 bases, with 5 bases of the junction left unmatched. The CDR3 length is 17 residues. Material for sequencing was peripheral blood. The chain is built from TRBV9 and TRBJ2-3, with 16 bases fitting TRBD2. This TCR was recovered from a man aged 60 to 75 with active or convalescent COVID-19. CDR3 sequence reads: CASSAGTSGRAADTQYF. The CDR3 region has the DNA TGTGCCAGCAGCGCCGGGACTAGCGGGAGGGCCGCAGATACGCAGTATTTT.